Following are 18 T cell receptor beta chains from one sample sequenced in a study of OX40 agonist ivuxolimab in advanced cancers. The data were produced by immunoSEQ multiplex PCR, yet TCRdb's version contains in-frame clones alone and is incomplete. This table has tens of thousands of clones, 94% appearing once. The material was CD4+ or CD8+ T cells sorted from blood, obtained in a trial of the OX40 agonist ivuxolimab. These receptors were obtained from an adult with an advanced solid tumor such as melanoma, head and neck, liver or kidney cancer.

The genes are TRBV6-5 and TRBJ2-4; a possible D gene is TRBD1 (6 bases). The germline gives CDR1 MNHEY, CDR2 SVGAGI. The CDR3 length is 14 residues. V lost 4 bases to trimming and J lost 8 bases, with 15 bases between them. The CDR3 sequence: CASSLGGVGDIQYF. Written as DNA, the CDR3 is TGTGCCAGCAGTTTAGGGGGAGTGGGGGACATTCAGTACTTC.

This chain links TRBV2 with TRBJ1-6; the match to TRBD1 covers 9 bases. The CDR3 sequence is 15 residues long. CDR1 and CDR2 (germline): SNHLY, FYNNEI. Trimming removed 5 bases from V and 7 bases from J; junction bases left unmatched: 6. CDR3 coding DNA: TGTGCCAGCAGTTGGGTAGGGACAGGGAATTCACCCCTCCACTTT. Its translation is CASSWVGTGNSPLHF. The full variable domain, its missing parts supplied by reference TRBV2 and TRBJ1-6, is EPEVTQTPSHQVTQMGQEVILRCVPISNHLYFYWYRQILGQKVEFLVSFYNNEISEKSEIFDDQFSVERPDGSNFTLKIRSTKLEDSAMYFCASSWVGTGNSPLHFGNGTRLTVT.

The V gene is TRBV27, the J gene TRBJ2-1; TRBD2 is a possible D gene (5 bases). The CDR3 loop spans 14 amino acids. CDR1 and CDR2 from the germline V gene are MNHEY and SMNVEV (reference sequence). V was trimmed by 2 bases and J by 4 bases, leaving 9 bases between them. CDR3 loop: CASSLRTPYNEQFF. CDR3 nucleotide sequence: TGTGCCAGCAGTTTAAGGACTCCGTACAATGAGCAGTTCTTC.

CDR3: CASSLLSSGSRGYTF. CDR3 DNA: TGTGCCAGCAGCTTACTCAGTTCGGGATCAAGGGGCTACACCTTC. V gene TRBV7-8 combines with J gene TRBJ1-2; no firm D call. Germline V gene lookup returns CDR1 SGHVS and CDR2 FQNEAQ. CDR3 length: 15 residues. Trimming shortened V by 2 bases and J by 8 bases, and 18 bases separated the two germline ends.

The chain links TRBV10-2 to TRBJ2-7, with 7 bases aligning to TRBD2. The length of the CDR3 is 16 residues. The junction had 9 bases not matched to a gene; V was cut back by 4 bases and J by 0 bases. The V gene's germline CDR1 is WSHSY and CDR2 SAAADI. The CDR3 loop reads CASSGPKAGFSYEQYF. The CDR3, as DNA: TGCGCCAGCAGTGGCCCCAAAGCGGGATTCTCCTACGAGCAGTACTTC.

The chain is built from TRBV27 and TRBJ1-2; maybe TRBD1 (6 bases). There are 16 residues in the CDR3. Trimming removed 5 bases from V and 0 bases from J, with 16 bases in between. The germline gives CDR1 MNHEY, CDR2 SMNVEV (reference sequence). The CDR3 sequence: CASSPTPRQANYGYTF. CDR3 coding DNA: TGTGCCAGCAGTCCCACCCCCAGACAGGCTAACTATGGCTACACCTTC.

The CDR3 DNA reads TGTGCCACCAGCAGGGGACACCTCGATAGCAATCAGCCCCAGCATTTT. Encoded protein: CATSRGHLDSNQPQHF. The V and J genes are TRBV15 and TRBJ1-5; the D gene is possibly TRBD1 (6 bases). The germline V gene has CDR1 LNHNV and CDR2 YYDKDF (reference sequence). The CDR3 loop spans 16 amino acids. The V end lost 3 bases, the J end lost 0 bases, and 12 bases lay between the germline ends.

In nucleotides, the CDR3 is TGTGCCAGCAGGCTACTACGAGAAAGCTCCTACGAGCAGTACTTC. This encodes CASRLLRESSYEQYF. The chain links TRBV28 to TRBJ2-7; the D is unclear. The V end was cut by 6 bases, the J end by 0 bases, with 15 bases between. The CDR3 is 15 amino acids. The germline V gene encodes CDR1 MDHEN and CDR2 SYDVKM.

The V and J genes are TRBV7-2 and TRBJ2-1; D possibly corresponds to TRBD2 (5 bases). CDR3 length: 15 amino acids. The V end was cut by 1 base, the J end by 1 base, with 8 bases between. CDR1 is SGHTA and CDR2 is FQGNSA in the germline V gene. This CDR3 reads CASSLVGESYNEQFF. In DNA, the CDR3 is TGTGCCAGCAGCTTAGTTGGGGAGTCCTACAATGAGCAGTTCTTC.

The V and J genes are TRBV2 and TRBJ1-4; TRBD1 matches 7 bases. V was clipped by 8 bases and J by 0 bases; unmatched bases: 9. Germline values: CDR1 SNHLY, CDR2 FYNNEI. The CDR3 spans 16 residues. CDR3 region: CASHTGQVATNEKLFF. For the CDR3, the DNA is TGTGCCAGCCACACCGGACAGGTAGCAACTAATGAAAAACTGTTTTTT. The complete variable domain, with remaining parts taken from reference TRBV2 and TRBJ1-4, reads EPEVTQTPSHQVTQMGQEVILRCVPISNHLYFYWYRQILGQKVEFLVSFYNNEISEKSEIFDDQFSVERPDGSNFTLKIRSTKLEDSAMYFCASHTGQVATNEKLFFGSGTQLSVL.

The J gene is TRBJ1-1, the V gene TRBV5-5; D is perhaps TRBD1 (6 bases). Germline lookup yields CDR1 SGHKS and CDR2 YYEKEE (reference sequence). The germline V and J ends were trimmed by 1 base and 0 bases, with 10 bases remaining between them. This CDR3 region has 15 residues. The CDR3 loop is CASSLRDNLNTEAFF. CDR3 coding DNA: TGTGCCAGCAGCTTGAGGGACAACTTGAACACTGAAGCTTTCTTT.

The genes are TRBV28 and TRBJ2-7, with 7 bases aligning to TRBD2. The V segment lost 5 bases and the J segment 2 bases; nucleotides outside the gene matches: 6. Looked up from germline, CDR1 is MDHEN and CDR2 is SYDVKM. The length of the CDR3 is 14 residues. This CDR3 reads CASSPSGGPYEQYF. The CDR3 region has the DNA TGTGCCAGCAGTCCGTCGGGAGGCCCCTACGAGCAGTACTTC.

The genes are TRBV4-3 and TRBJ2-7; TRBD1 aligns across 7 bases. With 0 bases clipped from V and 0 bases from J, the junction kept 8 bases outside the gene matches. CDR1 LGHNA and CDR2 YSLEER come from the germline V gene. The CDR3 sequence is 17 residues long. CDR3 nucleotide sequence: TGCGCCAGCAGCCAAGATGCGAGGGGGCCGGGCTCCTACGAGCAGTACTTC. This codes for CASSQDARGPGSYEQYF.

This chain joins TRBV11-2 and TRBJ1-1, with D perhaps matching TRBD1 (5 bases). This CDR3 region has 16 residues. CDR1 is SGHAT, CDR2 FQNNGV, per germline. The V and J ends lost 1 base and 0 bases respectively, with 12 bases between them. The CDR3 protein is CASSLAGPTVNTEAFF. The CDR3 nucleotides read TGTGCCAGCAGCTTAGCGGGACCGACAGTGAACACTGAAGCTTTCTTT.

The chain combines TRBV7-9 with TRBJ2-3, with D perhaps matching TRBD1 (6 bases). Looked up from germline, CDR1 is SEHNR and CDR2 is FQNEAQ (reference sequence). The CDR3 covers 15 residues. V was trimmed by 5 bases and J by 2 bases, leaving 14 bases between them. CDR3 residues: CASSRNRALTDTQYF. CDR3 DNA: TGTGCCAGCAGCCGAAACAGGGCCCTCACAGATACGCAGTATTTT.

The V call is TRBV27, the J call TRBJ1-1, with a possible D match to TRBD1 (6 bases). Trimming left V 6 bases short and J 5 bases short, with 19 bases between. Germline CDR1 MNHEY, CDR2 SMNVEV (reference sequence). CDR3 length equals 15 residues. CDR3 in DNA: TGTGCCAGCAGCGAAACGACAGGATTGAGGACTGAAGCTTTCTTT. It codes for CASSETTGLRTEAFF.

V usage is TRBV4-3 and J usage is TRBJ1-6, with TRBD1 matching 8 bases. In germline, CDR1 is LGHNA, CDR2 YSLEER. Trimming removed 1 base from V and 6 bases from J; junction bases left unmatched: 2. The CDR3 runs to 15 residues. The DNA of the CDR3 is TGCGCCAGCAGCCAAGTAGGACAGGGTAATTCACCCCTCCACTTT. Protein sequence: CASSQVGQGNSPLHF.

This clone was counted a single time. The chain has TRBV11-1 and TRBJ1-2; 7 nucleotides agree with TRBD1. After removal of 3 bases from V and 5 bases from J, the junction contained 6 bases not matched to a gene. The CDR3 loop spans 14 amino acids. CDR1 and CDR2 (germline): SGHAT, FQDESV (reference sequence). CDR3 DNA sequence: TGTGCCAGCAGCTTGGCCGGGACAGCTTATGGCTACACCTTC. Translated: CASSLAGTAYGYTF. Full variable domain (outside the CDR3, taken from reference TRBV11-1 and TRBJ1-2): EAEVAQSPRYKITEKSQAVAFWCDPISGHATLYWYRQILGQGPELLVQFQDESVVDDSQLPKDRFSAERLKGVDSTLKIQPAELGDSAMYLCASSLAGTAYGYTFGSGTRLTVV.